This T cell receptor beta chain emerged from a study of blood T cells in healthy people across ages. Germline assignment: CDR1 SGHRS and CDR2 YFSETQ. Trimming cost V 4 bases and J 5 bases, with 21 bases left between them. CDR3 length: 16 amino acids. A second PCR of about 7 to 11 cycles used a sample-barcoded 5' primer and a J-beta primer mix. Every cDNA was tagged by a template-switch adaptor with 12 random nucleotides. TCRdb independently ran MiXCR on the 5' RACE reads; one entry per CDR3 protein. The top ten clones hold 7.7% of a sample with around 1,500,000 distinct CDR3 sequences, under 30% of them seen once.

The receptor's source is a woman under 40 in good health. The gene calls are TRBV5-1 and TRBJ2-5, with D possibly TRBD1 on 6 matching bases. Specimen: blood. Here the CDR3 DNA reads TGCGCCAGCAGCCGTGCCTCTACAGGGAACTTTGAGACCCAGTACTTC. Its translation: CASSRASTGNFETQYF.